The subject of this entry is one T cell receptor beta chain. Antigen: not known. These data originate in a study of PD-1 blockade in mismatch repair-deficient tumors. In the study overall: Patients had approximately 11 mismatch repair-deficient cancer types, all previously treated and progressing. Study-wide results and limits: Tumor-resident clones, often undetectable pretreatment in blood, expanded then contracted after pembrolizumab.

All patients were mismatch repair deficient, assessed by either PCR or immunohistochemistry. TCR sequencing covered three patients who responded to pembrolizumab. V was clipped by 1 base and J by 9 bases, with 19 bases between them. Germline loops: CDR1 GTSNPN, CDR2 SVGIG (reference sequence). The CDR3 totals 15 residues. TCRdb's table, derived via immunoSEQ multiplex PCR, lists solely in-frame clones and lacks some. The sample carries around 37,000 clones, roughly 88% recorded once. The J gene is TRBJ2-4, the V gene TRBV30; possibly TRBD1 for D (8 bases). The sequence was obtained from an adult with mismatch repair-deficient cancer. The starting material was PBMCs, obtained about 40 weeks after starting pembrolizumab. The CDR3 loop is CAWSDQTGEGSIQYF. The CDR3 DNA reads as TGTGCCTGGAGTGACCAGACAGGGGAGGGGAGCATTCAGTACTTC.